This is a list of T cell receptor beta chains from one sample in a study of T cell responses to AZD1222 COVID-19 vaccine. Profiled with immunoSEQ multiplex PCR; TCRdb holds only in-frame clones, not every one. The data show about 130,000 clones, with roughly 90% seen just once and under 2.5% held by the top ten. The sequenced sample was peripheral blood, obtained on day 0 of AZD1222 vaccination. All receptors derive from an adult in good health. The conserved cysteine and the conserved F or W are not part of the CDR3 here.

TRBV25-1,ATQSTGQGEGYT
TRBV12-3/TRBV12-4,ASSFSGEQY
TRBV5-6,ASSLSYGFNNSPLH
TRBV6-6,ASSPGQGSSNQPQH
TRBV9,ASSVAGNTYEQY
TRBV19,ASSFPSARGANTEAF
TRBV19,ASSDPGRWNEQF
TRBV28,ASSLSGQAEKLF
TRBV5-1,ASSLVQGTNEKLF
TRBV7-6,ASSSQGAREKLF